This T cell receptor (beta chain) was retrieved from a study of T cell changes during pregnancy in multiple sclerosis. CDR3 length equals 16 residues. The germline CDR1 and CDR2 sequences are MGHRA and YSYEKL. Trimming at V came to 4 bases and at J to 7 bases, leaving 10 bases not matched to a gene. Profiling relied on immunoSEQ multiplex PCR, and the TCRdb table lists in-frame clones only, not all of them. The repertoire includes fewer than 25,000 clones, about 90% of them detected once, and more than 0.65% sits in the top ten. The rearrangement joins TRBV4-1 to TRBJ2-1; TRBD1 aligns across 10 bases. This TCR was sampled from a female donor in good health, enrolled as a control in a pregnancy study. The sequences come from CD4+ T cells from peripheral blood mononuclear cells, collected in the third trimester of pregnancy. CDR3 protein: CASSLLAGTGENEQFF. In nucleotides, the CDR3 is TGCGCCAGCAGCCTCTTAGCCGGGACAGGGGAGAATGAGCAGTTCTTC.